These 27 T cell receptor beta chains share one sample of origin, sequenced in a study of blood T cell repertoires in COVID-19. Method: immunoSEQ multiplex PCR; TCRdb's copy keeps in-frame clones and lacks some. Counted here are under 300,000 clones, roughly 84% occurring once; the ten biggest clones make up about 1.5%. Sequenced input: peripheral blood. The receptors shown here come from a woman in her 40s who had recovered from COVID-19.

This chain joins TRBV7-7 and TRBJ1-2; the match to TRBD1 covers 10 bases. The CDR3 totals 17 residues. Germline V gene sequence: CDR1 SSHAT, CDR2 FNYEAQ (reference sequence). Unmatched junction bases numbered 13, after V lost 4 bases and J lost 5 bases. In DNA, the CDR3 is TGTGCCAGCAGCTCCAAAGGGACAGGGGTCAATCATTATGGCTACACCTTC. It specifies CASSSKGTGVNHYGYTF.

The chain has TRBV20-1 and TRBJ2-4, with a tentative D call TRBD2 (6 bases). The V and J ends lost 3 bases and 9 bases respectively, with 18 bases between them. The length of the CDR3 is 14 residues. Germline-derived CDR1 and CDR2 are DFQATT and SNEGSKA (reference sequence). The CDR3 nucleotides are TGCAGTGCTAGTAGCCTCGGGTGGGGAGGCATTCAGTACTTC. This translates into CSASSLGWGGIQYF.

The CDR3 reads CASIQGQGVQETQYF. The CDR3 bases are TGCGCCAGCATCCAAGGACAGGGCGTACAAGAGACCCAGTACTTC. The chain recombines TRBV5-1 with TRBJ2-5; 8 positions match TRBD1. CDR3 length equals 15 residues. CDR1 is SGHRS and CDR2 is YFSETQ in the germline V gene. The V gene end was trimmed by 6 bases and the J gene end by 2 bases; junction bases not matched to a gene: 9.

The chain employs TRBV27 and TRBJ1-6; 9 positions agree with TRBD1. Germline V gene lookup returns CDR1 MNHEY and CDR2 SMNVEV (reference sequence). Trimming at V came to 8 bases and at J to 8 bases, leaving 10 bases not matched to a gene. The CDR3 is 15 amino acids. DNA for the CDR3: TGTGCCAGCCGTTGGGGGGACAGGGTGGATTCACCCCTCCACTTT. This codes for CASRWGDRVDSPLHF.

The V and J genes are TRBV18 and TRBJ1-2; the D is unclear. Germline CDR1 and CDR2: KGHSH and LQKENI. The CDR3 has 15 amino acids. V dropped 2 bases and J dropped 3 bases, with 13 bases sitting between them. This CDR3 reads CASSPAGGIDYGYTF. The CDR3 region has the DNA TGTGCCAGCTCACCAGCCGGAGGGATAGACTATGGCTACACCTTC.

This chain links TRBV20-1 with TRBJ2-4, with D possibly matching TRBD1 (6 bases). The ends were cut back, 3 bases at V and 0 bases at J, with 15 bases in the middle. The CDR3 is made up of 16 amino acids. Per the germline V gene, CDR1 is DFQATT and CDR2 is SNEGSKA (reference sequence). The CDR3 DNA reads TGCAGTGCTAGTGACCTACAGGGTCTAGCCAAAAACATTCAGTACTTC. Translating gives CSASDLQGLAKNIQYF.

This clone was counted between two and nine times. CDR3 DNA sequence: TGTGCCACCAGCAGAGGAGGAGGAGAAGCTTTCTTT. Encoded protein: CATSRGGGEAFF. The V and J genes are TRBV15 and TRBJ1-1, with D unclear. The CDR3 extends over 12 amino acids. CDR1 LNHNV and CDR2 YYDKDF come from the germline V gene (reference sequence). V was pared by 1 base and J by 8 bases, with 8 bases between.

The CDR3 sequence is CASSRDRDGYTF. CDR3 DNA: TGTGCCAGCAGCCGGGACAGAGATGGCTACACCTTC. V gene TRBV5-4 combines with J gene TRBJ1-2, with 7 bases aligning to TRBD1. V gave up 4 bases and J gave up 6 bases; unmatched junction bases: 3. CDR3 length: 12 residues. Looked up from germline, CDR1 is SGHNT and CDR2 is YYREEE (reference sequence).

The chain employs TRBV6-5 and TRBJ1-4; D possibly corresponds to TRBD1 (5 bases). V was clipped by 2 bases and J by 8 bases, with 6 bases between them. The CDR3 covers 12 residues. Germline values: CDR1 MNHEY, CDR2 SVGAGI. The CDR3 is CASSYGGEKLFF. In DNA, the CDR3 is TGTGCCAGCAGTTACGGGGGGGAAAAACTGTTTTTT.

This chain uses TRBV15 with TRBJ1-1, with 9 bases matching TRBD1. This CDR3 has 16 amino acids. Germline CDR1 and CDR2: LNHNV and YYDKDF (reference sequence). The J segment lost 2 bases and the V segment lost 0 bases, leaving 4 bases of the junction unmatched. The CDR3 loop reads CATSRDYRGRNTEAFF. Here the CDR3 DNA reads TGTGCCACCAGCAGAGATTACAGGGGGCGAAACACTGAAGCTTTCTTT.

This CDR3 is CASSYSLGANIQYF. The CDR3 coding sequence is TGTGCCAGCAGTTACTCGTTAGGGGCGAACATTCAGTACTTC. The gene calls are TRBV6-5 and TRBJ2-4, with a possible D match to TRBD1 (5 bases). The CDR3 runs 14 residues. From germline, CDR1 is MNHEY and CDR2 SVGAGI. The V gene lost 0 bases and the J gene lost 7 bases, with 10 bases spanning the gap.

The CDR3 bases are TGTGCCAGCAGTGGTCTGGGACAGAGCAATCAGCCCCAGCATTTT. It translates to CASSGLGQSNQPQHF. The rearrangement joins TRBV28 to TRBJ1-5, with TRBD1 matching 7 bases. Germline CDR1 and CDR2: MDHEN and SYDVKM. Trimming at V came to 5 bases and at J to 1 base, leaving 5 bases not matched to a gene. This CDR3 comprises 15 residues.

The V call is TRBV28, the J call TRBJ2-7, with D perhaps matching TRBD1 (6 bases). V was trimmed by 4 bases and J by 4 bases, leaving 20 bases between them. CDR3 length: 16 amino acids. CDR1 is MDHEN, CDR2 SYDVKM, per germline. The CDR3 region has the DNA TGTGCCAGCAGTTCCACCCTCAGGGGTATTGGGTACGAGCAGTACTTC. Protein product: CASSSTLRGIGYEQYF.

This clone was detected a few times. The V gene is TRBV28, the J gene TRBJ2-7, with D uncertain. This CDR3 has 15 amino acids. V shed 5 bases and J shed 7 bases, with 21 bases lying between them. The germline CDR1 and CDR2 sequences are MDHEN and SYDVKM. CDR3 region: CASSPRNHGLEEQYF. In DNA, the CDR3 is TGTGCCAGCAGTCCTCGAAACCACGGGTTGGAGGAGCAGTACTTC.

A few counts support this clone. The chain employs TRBV11-2 and TRBJ2-2; D not certain. Germline CDR1 and CDR2: SGHAT and FQNNGV. CDR3 length: 13 residues. Trimming took 3 bases from V and 5 from J, leaving 7 bases between them. The CDR3 reads CASSFVLTGELFF. The CDR3 region has the DNA TGTGCCAGCAGCTTTGTTCTGACCGGGGAGCTGTTTTTT. The full variable domain, its missing parts supplied by reference TRBV11-2 and TRBJ2-2, is EAGVAQSPRYKIIEKRQSVAFWCNPISGHATLYWYQQILGQGPKLLIQFQNNGVVDDSQLPKDRFSAERLKGVDSTLKIQPAKLEDSAVYLCASSFVLTGELFFGEGSRLTVL.

The V call is TRBV19, the J call TRBJ2-1, with D possibly matching TRBD2 (6 bases). Per germline, CDR1 LNHDA and CDR2 SQIVND (reference sequence). CDR3 length: 16 amino acids. Trimming took 4 bases from V and 0 from J, leaving 13 bases between them. CDR3 sequence (DNA): TGTGCCAGTAGTACGCCGGGACTTAGCTCCTACAATGAGCAGTTCTTC. Translated, it gives CASSTPGLSSYNEQFF. The whole variable domain, remainder taken from reference TRBV19 and TRBJ2-1, is DGGITQSPKYLFRKEGQNVTLSCEQNLNHDAMYWYRQDPGQGLRLIYYSQIVNDFQKGDIAEGYSVSREKKESFPLTVTSAQKNPTAFYLCASSTPGLSSYNEQFFGPGTRLTVL.

The chain uses TRBV10-1 and TRBJ2-5, with D possibly matching TRBD1 (5 bases). V was trimmed by 4 bases and J by 3 bases, leaving 9 bases between them. CDR3 length equals 13 residues. The germline V gene has CDR1 WNHNN and CDR2 SYGVQD (reference sequence). CDR3 DNA sequence: TGCGCCAGCAGTGCCAGGGCTGAAGAGACCCAGTACTTC. Protein product: CASSARAEETQYF.

V and J are TRBV2 and TRBJ1-1; TRBD1 matches at 7 bases. Germline V CDR1 and CDR2: SNHLY, FYNNEI. V was clipped by 11 bases and J by 0 bases; unmatched bases: 9. This CDR3 region has 14 residues. The CDR3 reads CADKTGDLNTEAFF. The CDR3 region has the DNA TGTGCCGACAAAACAGGGGATTTGAACACTGAAGCTTTCTTT.

The chain employs TRBV2 and TRBJ2-1, with TRBD1 matching over 7 bases. This CDR3 contains 14 residues. CDR1 and CDR2 (germline): SNHLY, FYNNEI. Trimming removed 3 bases from V and 5 bases from J; junction bases left unmatched: 4. CDR3 residues: CASSEWDRHNEQFF. As DNA, the CDR3 is TGTGCCAGCAGTGAGTGGGACAGACACAATGAGCAGTTCTTC.

This chain links TRBV28 with TRBJ2-3; D is possibly TRBD1 (6 bases). V was trimmed by 5 bases and J by 6 bases, leaving 15 bases between them. Germline V gene lookup returns CDR1 MDHEN and CDR2 SYDVKM. This CDR3 has 14 residues. The CDR3 loop is CASSVGQNFDTQYF. CDR3 bases: TGTGCCAGCAGTGTCGGACAGAACTTTGATACGCAGTATTTT.

This clone has just one count. The CDR3 DNA reads as TGTGCCAGCAGTACAGAGTACCAAGAGACCCAGTACTTC. It specifies CASSTEYQETQYF. V and J are TRBV2 and TRBJ2-5, with no clear D. The germline V gene encodes CDR1 SNHLY and CDR2 FYNNEI. CDR3 length equals 13 residues. V was trimmed by 5 bases and J by 0 bases, leaving 7 bases between them.

The chain joins TRBV30 to TRBJ2-3, with 9 bases aligning to TRBD1. The ends lost 2 bases at V and 6 bases at J; junction bases unmatched: 6. There are 14 residues in the CDR3. The V gene's germline CDR1 is GTSNPN and CDR2 SVGIG (reference sequence). CDR3 loop: CAWSPGQGGDTQYF. Written as DNA, the CDR3 is TGTGCCTGGAGTCCGGGACAGGGTGGCGATACGCAGTATTTT. Full variable domain (remainder filled in from reference TRBV30 and TRBJ2-3): SQTIHQWPATLVQPVGSPLSLECTVEGTSNPNLYWYRQAAGRGLQLLFYSVGIGQISSEVPQNLSASRPQDRQFILSSKKLLLSDSGFYLCAWSPGQGGDTQYFGPGTRLTVL.

V and J are TRBV5-6 and TRBJ1-3, with unresolved D. The CDR3 runs to 15 residues. CDR1 SGHDT and CDR2 YYEEEE come from the germline V gene. The V end lost 1 base, the J end lost 2 bases, and 10 bases lay between the germline ends. The CDR3 DNA is TGTGCCAGCAGCTTGTCGGGTACTACTGGAAACACCATATATTTT. It encodes CASSLSGTTGNTIYF.

V usage is TRBV2 and J usage is TRBJ2-1; 8 bases agree with TRBD1. CDR3 size: 16 residues. Germline V gives CDR1 SNHLY, CDR2 FYNNEI. V shed 2 bases and J 8 bases; nucleotides not matched to a gene: 11. CDR3: CASSESPGGIIDEQFF. The CDR3 coding sequence is TGTGCCAGCAGTGAAAGCCCAGGGGGCATCATCGATGAGCAGTTCTTC.

A single count supports this clone. CDR3 DNA sequence: TGTGCCAGCAGCCTCCAGGGTGCGACTAATGAAAAACTGTTTTTT. It translates to CASSLQGATNEKLFF. V is TRBV7-2 and J is TRBJ1-4, with D perhaps matching TRBD1 (5 bases). The CDR3 covers 15 residues. Germline lookup yields CDR1 SGHTA and CDR2 FQGNSA. The germline V and J ends were trimmed by 5 bases and 2 bases, with 12 bases remaining between them.

The V and J genes are TRBV4-1 and TRBJ1-5, with 7 bases aligning to TRBD1. Looked up from germline, CDR1 is MGHRA and CDR2 is YSYEKL. Trimming cost V 1 base and J 4 bases; bases outside gene matches: 10. CDR3 length: 17 amino acids. Here the CDR3 reads CASSQGSSTGRNQPQHF. CDR3 in DNA: TGCGCCAGCAGCCAAGGATCCTCGACAGGGAGGAATCAGCCCCAGCATTTT.

This chain connects TRBV5-1 to TRBJ1-2, with D unclear. Germline CDR1 SGHRS, CDR2 YFSETQ. V was pared by 2 bases and J by 4 bases, with 9 bases between. The CDR3 totals 13 residues. Here the CDR3 DNA reads TGCGCCAGCAGCTTAAAGGACTCCTATGGCTACACCTTC. Translation gives CASSLKDSYGYTF.